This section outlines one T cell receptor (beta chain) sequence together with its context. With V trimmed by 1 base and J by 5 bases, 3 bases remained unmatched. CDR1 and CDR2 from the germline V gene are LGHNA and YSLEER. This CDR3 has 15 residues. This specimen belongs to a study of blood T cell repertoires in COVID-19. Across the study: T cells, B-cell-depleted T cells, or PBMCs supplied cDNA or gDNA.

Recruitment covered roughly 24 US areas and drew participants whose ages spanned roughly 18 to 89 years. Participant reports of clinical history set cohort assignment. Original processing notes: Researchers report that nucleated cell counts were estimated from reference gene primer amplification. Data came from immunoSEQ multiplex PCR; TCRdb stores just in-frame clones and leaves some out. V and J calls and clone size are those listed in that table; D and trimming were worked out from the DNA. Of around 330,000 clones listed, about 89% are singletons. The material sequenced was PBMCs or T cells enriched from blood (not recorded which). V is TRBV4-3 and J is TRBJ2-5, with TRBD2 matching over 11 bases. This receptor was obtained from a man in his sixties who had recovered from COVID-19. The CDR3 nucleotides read TGCGCCAGCAGCCAAGGAGTAGCGGGGGGGGAGACCCAGTACTTC. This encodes CASSQGVAGGETQYF.